The next 16 T cell receptor beta chains were all read from a single sample in a study of T-cell reconstitution after alpha-beta-depleted transplantation in children. Preparation of the TCRbeta library involved a method that used unique molecular identifiers. TCRdb re-called the PCR reads with MiXCR, one entry per CDR3 protein. The data show around 100,000 distinct CDR3 sequences, with 9% to 12% seen just once and about 34% held by the top ten. The sample was PBMCs, taken before TCRalphabeta/CD19-depleted stem cell transplant. These receptors originate from a boy younger than 10 with acute lymphoblastic leukemia, due to receive a stem cell transplant.

The sample holds many counts of this clonotype. The V gene is TRBV7-8, the J gene TRBJ2-1; 13 nucleotides match TRBD2. Trimming cost V 4 bases and J 7 bases; bases outside gene matches: 10. The CDR3 loop spans 17 amino acids. Per germline, CDR1 SGHVS and CDR2 FQNEAQ. The CDR3 sequence is CASSSQRTSGSRNEQFF. The CDR3 nucleotides are TGTGCCAGCAGCTCGCAAAGGACTAGCGGGAGTCGTAATGAGCAGTTCTTC.

The chain couples TRBV9 to TRBJ2-1, with D unresolved. The germline V gene encodes CDR1 SGDLS and CDR2 YYNGEE. This CDR3 has 16 residues. Trimming left V 3 bases short and J 1 base short, with 14 bases between. CDR3 region: CASSDGPERSYNEQFF. CDR3 sequence (DNA): TGTGCCAGCAGCGATGGGCCTGAACGGTCCTACAATGAGCAGTTCTTC. The whole variable domain, filled in from reference TRBV9 and TRBJ2-1, reads DSGVTQTPKHLITATGQRVTLRCSPRSGDLSVYWYQQSLDQGLQFLIQYYNGEERAKGNILERFSAQQFPDLHSELNLSSLELGDSALYFCASSDGPERSYNEQFFGPGTRLTVL.

This clonotype was seen more than once but under ten times. This chain uses TRBV15 with TRBJ1-2; 7 positions match TRBD1. The CDR3 length is 17 residues. Trimming took 0 bases from V and 4 from J; bases not matched to a gene: 11. The germline V gene encodes CDR1 LNHNV and CDR2 YYDKDF (reference sequence). CDR3 DNA sequence: TGTGCCACCAGCAGAGATTATCAGTCACAGGGGACCTATGGCTACACCTTC. Its translation is CATSRDYQSQGTYGYTF.

The sample holds many counts of this clonotype. The chain links TRBV20-1 to TRBJ1-1; TRBD1 is a possible D gene (5 bases). Between the trimmed V and J ends, which lost 0 bases and 0 bases, there was a span of 8 bases. The CDR3 length is 14 residues. Germline V gene data show CDR1 as DFQATT and CDR2 as SNEGSKA (reference sequence). The CDR3 bases are TGCAGTGCTAGAGAGCGGACACTGAACACTGAAGCTTTCTTT. Amino acids: CSARERTLNTEAFF.

This clonotype was picked up a small number of times. The genes are TRBV2 and TRBJ1-5; 7 bases are a match to TRBD1. Losses at the gene ends were 8 bases for V and 4 bases for J; bases not matched to a gene: 11. The CDR3 spans 15 residues. Germline V lookup: CDR1 SNHLY, CDR2 FYNNEI. The CDR3 nucleotides are TGTGCCAGCGCAGAGGACAGGCTTGGGAATCAGCCCCAGCATTTT. Its protein product is CASAEDRLGNQPQHF.

In this sample, this clonotype turned up many times. This sequence joins TRBV7-9 and TRBJ2-3; D possibly corresponds to TRBD2 (6 bases). This CDR3 is 14 amino acids long. V was trimmed by 5 bases and J by 5 bases, leaving 14 bases between them. CDR1 and CDR2 from the germline V gene are SEHNR and FQNEAQ (reference sequence). The CDR3: CASSPPAGVDTQYF. The CDR3 DNA is TGTGCCAGCAGCCCCCCAGCGGGTGTAGATACGCAGTATTTT.

At least ten counts were recorded for this clonotype. The chain links TRBV7-6 to TRBJ2-2, with 7 bases matching TRBD1. J lost 6 bases, V lost 2 bases, and 15 bases had no gene match. This CDR3 region has 18 residues. Germline-derived CDR1 and CDR2 are SGHVS and FNYEAQ. The CDR3 sequence is CASSLTTRRQGEAGELFF. CDR3 coding DNA: TGTGCCAGCAGCTTAACGACACGCCGACAGGGCGAGGCCGGGGAGCTGTTTTTT.

This clonotype was found a few times. V usage is TRBV13 and J usage is TRBJ2-2, with 9 bases that match TRBD2. Trimming cost V 8 bases and J 2 bases; bases outside gene matches: 18. Germline V CDR1 and CDR2: PRHDT, FYEKMQ (reference sequence). CDR3 length equals 19 residues. CDR3 nucleotide sequence: TGTGCCAGCTGTTTAAGGTCGTGGGGTAGCGGGAGAAACACCGGGGAGCTGTTTTTT. It is translated as CASCLRSWGSGRNTGELFF.

In this sample, this clonotype turned up a few times. The chain couples TRBV25-1 to TRBJ2-1; 12 positions agree with TRBD2. The germline V gene encodes CDR1 MGHDK and CDR2 SYGVNS. The CDR3 sequence is 17 residues long. CDR3 in amino acids: CDQPRDRGLAGDNEQFF. DNA of the CDR3: TGTGACCAGCCCCGGGACAGGGGACTAGCGGGTGACAATGAGCAGTTCTTC.

Written as DNA, the CDR3 is TGTGCCAGCAGCTTAAGAAGTTTTGGTGGGGGGATCTACAATGAGCAGTTCTTC. It codes for CASSLRSFGGGIYNEQFF. V usage is TRBV11-2 and J usage is TRBJ2-1; weak D call: TRBD2 (6 bases). Trimming took 2 bases from V and 3 from J, leaving 20 bases between them. Germline assignment: CDR1 SGHAT and CDR2 FQNNGV. This CDR3 has 18 residues.

The chain's CDR3 is CSAFRGSGRESEQFF. DNA for the CDR3: TGCAGTGCTTTCCGTGGTAGCGGGAGGGAAAGTGAGCAGTTCTTC. The rearrangement joins TRBV20-1 to TRBJ2-1, with TRBD2 matching over 11 bases. Germline assignment: CDR1 DFQATT and CDR2 SNEGSKA (reference sequence). CDR3 length equals 15 residues. J gave up 9 bases and V 5 bases, and 12 bases lay outside the gene matches.

This clonotype was found many times. Compared with germline, one end of the junction differs, possibly owing to a read error. The J gene is TRBJ2-2, the V gene TRBV29-1, with a possible D match to TRBD1 (5 bases). Looked up from germline, CDR1 is SQVTM and CDR2 is ANQGSEA. The CDR3 consists of 14 residues. The CDR3 loop reads CSVDGADNTRELFF. The DNA for the CDR3 is TGCAGCGTTGATGGGGCGGATAACACCCGGGAGCTGTTTTTT.

The V gene is TRBV5-1, the J gene TRBJ2-6; D is unclear. Deletions cut 5 bases from V and 11 bases from J, with 11 bases between. The germline gives CDR1 SGHRS, CDR2 YFSETQ. The CDR3 consists of 12 residues. DNA of the CDR3: TGCGCCAGCAGTTTAGATAAGGACGTCCTGACTTTC. Encoded protein: CASSLDKDVLTF.

The chain uses TRBV7-8 and TRBJ1-4, with TRBD1 matching 8 bases. V shed 3 bases and J 4 bases; nucleotides not matched to a gene: 4. The CDR3 spans 15 residues. CDR1 is SGHVS and CDR2 is FQNEAQ in the germline V gene. The CDR3 sequence: CASSFSTGVNEKLFF. The CDR3 nucleotides are TGTGCCAGCAGCTTTTCGACAGGGGTTAATGAAAAACTGTTTTTT.

In this sample, this clonotype turned up many times. The chain uses TRBV6-5 and TRBJ2-2; 11 positions agree with TRBD2. The germline gives CDR1 MNHEY, CDR2 SVGAGI. J was trimmed by 7 bases and V by 5 bases; bases with no gene match: 6. The CDR3 length is 15 residues. In DNA form, the CDR3 reads TGTGCCAGCAGTCACACTAGCGGGAGTTTCGGGGAGCTGTTTTTT. Translated, it gives CASSHTSGSFGELFF.

Judged by abundance, this clonotype is medium-sized. The J gene is TRBJ2-2, the V gene TRBV5-1; the D gene could be TRBD1 or TRBD2 (5 bases each). Germline CDR1 and CDR2: SGHRS and YFSETQ. Trimming cost V 0 bases and J 2 bases, with 14 bases left between them. The CDR3 sequence is 17 residues long. DNA for the CDR3: TGCGCCAGCAGCTTGGGGCACCGGGACCCCAACACCGGGGAGCTGTTTTTT. This gives the protein CASSLGHRDPNTGELFF.